The clone carrying this TCR beta chain was picked up many times. Antigen: not known. The CDR3 is 15 amino acids. CDR1 is SGHDN and CDR2 is FVKESK in the germline V gene. J gave up 4 bases and V 3 bases, and 7 bases lay outside the gene matches. The data are from a study of CD8 T cells in ankylosing spondylitis. Study-wide results and limits: Reports of some motif variants in reactive arthritis synovial fluid and blood predate this one. Disease-linked clones were CD8+ and relatively rare in peripheral blood. Disease-linked clones were reportedly significantly enriched in matched ankylosing spondylitis synovial fluid. In ankylosing spondylitis blood, a motif of seven or eight highly homologous TCR beta variants appeared characteristic.

Each TCR beta library was made by quantitative 5'-RACE that incorporated molecular barcodes. In TCRdb, the 5' RACE reads were re-called with MiXCR into one record per CDR3 protein. Here the sample spans roughly 300,000 distinct CDR3 sequences, 6.5% to 10% being singletons. The TCR originated in a male donor with ankylosing spondylitis. The chain uses TRBV14 and TRBJ2-5; TRBD1 aligns across 8 bases. What was sequenced was blood, either unsorted or a sorted T cell fraction (not recorded which). The CDR3 is CASSHQTGVTETQYF. The CDR3 DNA reads as TGTGCCAGCAGCCACCAGACAGGGGTGACAGAGACCCAGTACTTC.